The next 7 T cell receptor beta chains were all read from a single sample in a study of neoadjuvant anti-PD-1 for oral cavity cancer. Sequenced by immunoSEQ multiplex PCR; TCRdb stores in-frame clones only, minus some. The data show roughly 13,000 clones, under 65% seen once. Sequenced material: PBMCs, taken before nivolumab (anti-PD-1) treatment. These receptors were collected from a person aged 35-79 years with oral cavity squamous cell carcinoma.

CDR3 residues: CASSPVGQNTEAFF. The CDR3, as DNA: TGTGCCAGCTCACCGGTAGGGCAGAACACTGAAGCTTTCTTT. The V and J genes are TRBV18 and TRBJ1-1, with unresolved D. Germline values: CDR1 KGHSH, CDR2 LQKENI. The CDR3 spans 14 residues. V was clipped by 3 bases and J by 1 base, with 9 bases between them.

There are a few counts of this clone. The rearrangement uses TRBV18 and TRBJ1-3, with 8 bases aligning to TRBD1. V lost 2 bases and J lost 3; bases outside the gene matches: 9. CDR3 length equals 17 residues. Germline CDR1 is KGHSH and CDR2 is LQKENI. This CDR3 is CASSPTGGRGLGNTIYF. The CDR3 DNA sequence: TGTGCCAGCTCACCAACTGGCGGCAGGGGGCTTGGAAACACCATATATTTT.

The chain couples TRBV28 to TRBJ1-1; maybe TRBD1 (6 bases). Trimming cost V 7 bases and J 2 bases, with 17 bases left between them. The V gene's germline CDR1 is MDHEN and CDR2 SYDVKM. The CDR3 is 15 residues long. The chain's CDR3 is CASNTPFRGNTEAFF. Here the CDR3 DNA reads TGTGCCAGCAATACCCCATTCAGGGGAAACACTGAAGCTTTCTTT. Using reference TRBV28 and TRBJ1-1 for the parts outside the CDR3, the full variable domain is DVKVTQSSRYLVKRTGEKVFLECVQDMDHENMFWYRQDPGLGLRLIYFSYDVKMKEKGDIPEGYSVSREKKERFSLILESASTNQTSMYLCASNTPFRGNTEAFFGQGTRLTVV.

A few counts support this clone. The chain carries TRBV6-5 and TRBJ2-7; no firm D call. The CDR3 covers 13 residues. The V gene lost 2 bases and the J gene lost 3 bases, with 8 bases spanning the gap. Germline assignment: CDR1 MNHEY and CDR2 SVGAGI. The CDR3 nucleotides read TGTGCCAGCAGTTACGGATCTCACTACGAGCAGTACTTC. It is translated as CASSYGSHYEQYF.

This chain connects TRBV5-6 to TRBJ1-5; D is uncertain. This CDR3 has 14 residues. Per the germline V gene, CDR1 is SGHDT and CDR2 is YYEEEE. V gave up 1 base and J gave up 1 base, with 6 bases separating them. The CDR3 bases are TGTGCCAGCAGCTTGTCGCGCAGCAATCAGCCCCAGCATTTT. This codes for CASSLSRSNQPQHF. The full variable domain, rest sourced from reference TRBV5-6 and TRBJ1-5, is DAGVTQSPTHLIKTRGQQVTLRCSPKSGHDTVSWYQQALGQGPQFIFQYYEEEERQRGNFPDRFSGHQFPNYSSELNVNALLLGDSALYLCASSLSRSNQPQHFGDGTRLSIL.

The rearrangement joins TRBV10-3 to TRBJ2-2; D could derive from TRBD1 or TRBD2 (5 bases each). This CDR3 contains 15 residues. The germline V and J ends were trimmed by 7 bases and 0 bases, with 12 bases remaining between them. Germline CDR1 and CDR2: ENHRY and SYGVKD. DNA for the CDR3: TGTGCCATCAAAGCGGACACGACGAACACCGGGGAGCTGTTTTTT. It yields the protein CAIKADTTNTGELFF.

Only a few counts were recorded for this clone. The chain is built from TRBV13 and TRBJ2-5, with D unresolved. CDR1 is PRHDT and CDR2 is FYEKMQ in the germline V gene (reference sequence). The CDR3 runs to 14 residues. The V end was cut by 5 bases, the J end by 2 bases, with 12 bases between. CDR3 amino acids: CASSSVRNQETQYF. The CDR3, as DNA: TGTGCCAGCAGCAGCGTGAGGAATCAAGAGACCCAGTACTTC.